Each of the 28 T cell receptor beta chains below was sequenced from the same sample in a study of blood T cell repertoires in COVID-19. Sequencing used immunoSEQ multiplex PCR; TCRdb keeps in-frame clones, though not all of them. The sample lists some 490,000 clones; about 88% were seen once. The specimen sequenced was PBMCs or T cells enriched from blood (not recorded which). These TCRs come from a woman aged 55 to 70 who had recovered from COVID-19.

This clone was seen only a few times. The V call is TRBV10-3, the J call TRBJ1-1, with D unclear. CDR1 and CDR2 from the germline V gene are ENHRY and SYGVKD. This CDR3 comprises 13 residues. The germline V and J ends were trimmed by 8 bases and 3 bases, with 13 bases remaining between them. In DNA, the CDR3 is TGTGCCATCGGGTCAGGTTGGGACACTGAAGCTTTCTTT. Translated, it gives CAIGSGWDTEAFF.

J is TRBJ1-5 and V is TRBV12-5, with D tentatively TRBD1 (6 bases). Germline assignment: CDR1 LGHNT and CDR2 FRNRAP. This CDR3 contains 15 residues. Trimming pared 0 bases from V and 5 bases from J, leaving 11 bases between. The CDR3 DNA reads as TGTGCTAGTGGTTTGGTACCCAGGGGCGATCAGCCCCAGCATTTT. Its translation is CASGLVPRGDQPQHF.

This chain links TRBV24-1 with TRBJ2-4; D possibly corresponds to TRBD1 (6 bases). The CDR3 totals 15 residues. V lost 5 bases and J lost 2, with 12 bases in between. The germline gives CDR1 KGHDR, CDR2 SFDVKD. The CDR3 here is CATSAQQGTKNIQYF. The CDR3 bases are TGTGCCACCAGTGCCCAACAGGGTACCAAAAACATTCAGTACTTC.

This clone showed up just once. The chain joins TRBV5-1 to TRBJ1-2; D uncertain. The CDR3 extends over 15 amino acids. Looked up from germline, CDR1 is SGHRS and CDR2 is YFSETQ. Trimming shortened V by 1 base and J by 2 bases, and 12 bases separated the two germline ends. The CDR3, as DNA: TGCGCCAGCAGCTTGTCCCCAGGCCTGAACTATGGCTACACCTTC. It translates to CASSLSPGLNYGYTF.

CDR3 region: CASSFAGSTYEQYF. In DNA, the CDR3 is TGTGCCAGCAGCTTTGCGGGGAGTACCTACGAGCAGTACTTC. The rearrangement joins TRBV11-3 to TRBJ2-7, with D tentatively TRBD2 (6 bases). Germline CDR1 reads SGHNT; CDR2 reads YENEEA. V was trimmed by 3 bases and J by 2 bases, leaving 11 bases between them. This CDR3 region has 14 residues.

The rearrangement joins TRBV27 to TRBJ1-5; TRBD1 aligns across 10 bases. The CDR3 loop spans 17 amino acids. Germline assignment: CDR1 MNHEY and CDR2 SMNVEV (reference sequence). J was trimmed by 1 base and V by 6 bases; bases with no gene match: 9. The CDR3 reads CASRGLGQGGSNQPQHF. The CDR3 DNA reads as TGTGCCAGCAGGGGACTCGGACAGGGGGGGAGCAATCAGCCCCAGCATTTT.

The chain combines TRBV18 with TRBJ2-3; 12 nucleotides match TRBD2. The germline gives CDR1 KGHSH, CDR2 LQKENI. The CDR3 sequence is 16 residues long. After removal of 5 bases from V and 4 bases from J, the junction contained 7 bases not matched to a gene. CDR3 in DNA: TGTGCCAGCTCATTCACTAGCGGGGGGACTGCAGATACGCAGTATTTT. Translation gives CASSFTSGGTADTQYF. The full variable domain, its missing parts supplied by reference TRBV18 and TRBJ2-3, is NAGVMQNPRHLVRRRGQEARLRCSPMKGHSHVYWYRQLPEEGLKFMVYLQKENIIDESGMPKERFSAEFPKEGPSILRIQQVVRGDSAAYFCASSFTSGGTADTQYFGPGTRLTVL.

This chain joins TRBV5-1 and TRBJ2-7; D possibly corresponds to TRBD1 (6 bases). The CDR3 has 14 residues. The V gene's germline CDR1 is SGHRS and CDR2 YFSETQ. V lost 1 base to trimming and J lost 2 bases, with 10 bases between them. The CDR3 DNA follows: TGCGCCAGCAGCTTGTACGGACAGACCTACGAGCAGTACTTC. It translates to CASSLYGQTYEQYF.

The chain recombines TRBV5-4 with TRBJ1-2; D is perhaps TRBD1 (6 bases). V shed 0 bases and J shed 3 bases, with 12 bases lying between them. In germline, CDR1 is SGHNT, CDR2 YYREEE (reference sequence). The CDR3 consists of 15 residues. CDR3 sequence: CASSLGQEGYYGYTF. CDR3 in DNA: TGTGCCAGCAGCTTGGGACAGGAAGGTTACTATGGCTACACCTTC.

The chain employs TRBV7-8 and TRBJ2-1; 15 bases map to TRBD2. The CDR3 is 16 amino acids. CDR1 and CDR2 from the germline V gene are SGHVS and FQNEAQ. The trim removed 5 bases at V and 8 bases at J, leaving 7 bases unmatched. In DNA form, the CDR3 reads TGTGCCAGCAGCATAACCGGGACTAGCGGGGGGTATGAGCAGTTCTTC. Protein: CASSITGTSGGYEQFF. The whole variable domain, remainder taken from reference TRBV7-8 and TRBJ2-1, is GAGVSQSPRYKVAKRGQDVALRCDPISGHVSLFWYQQALGQGPEFLTYFQNEAQLDKSGLPSDRFFAERPEGSVSTLKIQRTQQEDSAVYLCASSITGTSGGYEQFFGPGTRLTVL.

The V gene is TRBV6-5, the J gene TRBJ1-2; 9 nucleotides align to TRBD1. Germline trimming cut 3 bases from V and 8 bases from J; bases unmatched to any gene: 10. The germline gives CDR1 MNHEY, CDR2 SVGAGI. The CDR3 runs to 15 residues. In DNA form, the CDR3 reads TGTGCCAGCAGTTATTCACCACAGGGGGCGTCAGGCTACACCTTC. Translated, it gives CASSYSPQGASGYTF.

This clone showed up just once. The rearrangement links TRBV13 to TRBJ1-3, with D possibly matching TRBD1 (5 bases). The CDR3 sequence is 17 residues long. Germline V lookup: CDR1 PRHDT, CDR2 FYEKMQ (reference sequence). Trimming removed 2 bases at V and 2 bases at J, with 16 bases between. This CDR3 reads CASSLRPGGYAGNTIYF. CDR3 sequence (DNA): TGTGCCAGCAGCTTACGGCCCGGGGGGTATGCTGGAAACACCATATATTTT.

This clone was seen once. The rearrangement joins TRBV6-5 to TRBJ1-5, with D tentatively TRBD1 (5 bases). Germline CDR1 reads MNHEY; CDR2 reads SVGAGI. The ends were cut back, 2 bases at V and 0 bases at J, with 11 bases in the middle. CDR3 length equals 16 residues. The CDR3 nucleotides read TGTGCCAGCAGTTACCAGGGACTGGATAGCAATCAGCCCCAGCATTTT. Its translation is CASSYQGLDSNQPQHF.

This clone was picked up one time. The gene calls are TRBV11-3 and TRBJ2-2, with D possibly being TRBD1 (6 bases). Germline V lookup: CDR1 SGHNT, CDR2 YENEEA. This CDR3 region has 15 residues. V lost 7 bases, J lost 4 bases, and 16 bases lay in between. As DNA, the CDR3 is TGTGCCAGCACCGATAGACAGGTTGCCACCGGGGAGCTGTTTTTT. Encoded protein: CASTDRQVATGELFF.

V and J are TRBV14 and TRBJ2-1, with a possible D match to TRBD2 (7 bases). The CDR3 is 16 residues long. From germline, CDR1 is SGHDN and CDR2 FVKESK. V lost 2 bases to trimming and J lost 7 bases, with 18 bases between them. CDR3 sequence reads: CASSQRRLRGGNEQFF. In DNA, the CDR3 is TGTGCCAGCAGCCAAAGGCGGCTTAGGGGGGGTAATGAGCAGTTCTTC. The whole variable domain, filled in from reference TRBV14 and TRBJ2-1, reads EAGVTQFPSHSVIEKGQTVTLRCDPISGHDNLYWYRRVMGKEIKFLLHFVKESKQDESGMPNNRFLAERTGGTYSTLKVQPAELEDSGVYFCASSQRRLRGGNEQFFGPGTRLTVL.

This chain links TRBV13 with TRBJ1-2; tentative D call: TRBD1 (5 bases). This CDR3 has 14 residues. CDR1 is PRHDT, CDR2 FYEKMQ, per germline (reference sequence). With 0 bases removed from V and 0 bases from J, the gap between germline ends came to 5 bases. CDR3 region: CASSLGGPNYGYTF. CDR3 sequence (DNA): TGTGCCAGCAGCTTAGGGGGGCCTAACTATGGCTACACCTTC.

This chain uses TRBV6-2 or TRBV6-3 with TRBJ2-7, with 7 bases fitting TRBD1. CDR1 and CDR2 from the germline V gene are MNHEY and SVGEGT. The CDR3 sequence is 13 residues long. V gave up 0 bases and J gave up 6 bases; unmatched junction bases: 2. As DNA, the CDR3 is TGTGCCAGCAGTTACTCCCCAGGGGGCGAGCAGTACGTC. Its translation is CASSYSPGGEQYV.

This clone was seen only once. This chain links TRBV9 with TRBJ2-2; weak D call: TRBD2 (5 bases). The CDR3 contains 13 residues. The ends were cut back, 4 bases at V and 6 bases at J, with 10 bases in the middle. Germline V gene data show CDR1 as SGDLS and CDR2 as YYNGEE. CDR3 coding DNA: TGTGCCAGCAGCTGGGGAGACTCCGGGGAGCTGTTTTTT. This translates into CASSWGDSGELFF.

The V and J genes are TRBV19 and TRBJ2-1, with D unclear. CDR3 length: 14 residues. Germline CDR1 is LNHDA and CDR2 is SQIVND (reference sequence). V was shortened by 2 bases and J by 6 bases, with 11 bases between the two germline ends. The CDR3 DNA follows: TGTGCCAGTAGTATAAGGCCAGGTTCCAATGAGCAGTTCTTC. Protein product: CASSIRPGSNEQFF. Full variable domain (rest looked up from reference TRBV19 and TRBJ2-1): DGGITQSPKYLFRKEGQNVTLSCEQNLNHDAMYWYRQDPGQGLRLIYYSQIVNDFQKGDIAEGYSVSREKKESFPLTVTSAQKNPTAFYLCASSIRPGSNEQFFGPGTRLTVL.

The V call is TRBV30, the J call TRBJ2-3; perhaps TRBD2 as D (5 bases). Per the germline V gene, CDR1 is GTSNPN and CDR2 is SVGIG (reference sequence). This CDR3 region has 13 residues. V was trimmed by 2 bases and J by 0 bases, leaving 6 bases between them. This CDR3 reads CAWSPGSTDTQYF. The CDR3 nucleotides are TGTGCCTGGAGTCCGGGGAGCACAGATACGCAGTATTTT.

The V and J genes are TRBV2 and TRBJ2-7, with a tentative D call TRBD2 (5 bases). The CDR3 runs to 12 residues. CDR1 and CDR2 from the germline V gene are SNHLY and FYNNEI. The V end lost 8 bases, the J end lost 2 bases, and 10 bases lay between the germline ends. DNA of the CDR3: TGTGCCAGCGGCATACTAGCCTACGAGCAGTACTTC. Its translation is CASGILAYEQYF.

The chain employs TRBV5-1 and TRBJ2-3, with D possibly TRBD2 on 6 matching bases. Trimming cost V 3 bases and J 4 bases, with 12 bases left between them. CDR1 is SGHRS, CDR2 YFSETQ, per germline. This CDR3 region has 14 residues. The CDR3: CASSSSLASDTQYF. Here the CDR3 DNA reads TGCGCCAGCAGCTCCTCACTAGCCTCAGATACGCAGTATTTT.

The chain is built from TRBV12-3 or TRBV12-4 and TRBJ1-2, with D possibly TRBD1 on 5 matching bases. This CDR3 has 12 amino acids. V gave up 6 bases and J gave up 4 bases, with 9 bases separating them. CDR3 residues: CASSQDSYGYTF. DNA for the CDR3: TGTGCCAGCAGCCAAGACAGCTATGGCTACACCTTC.

This clone showed up just once. The CDR3 loop is CAWRGTASNYGYTF. CDR3 coding DNA: TGTGCCTGGAGGGGGACAGCTTCTAACTATGGCTACACCTTC. The V and J genes are TRBV30 and TRBJ1-2; 7 nucleotides line up with TRBD1. CDR3 length: 14 amino acids. V lost 3 bases, J lost 0 bases, and 4 bases stayed unmatched. Germline assignment: CDR1 GTSNPN and CDR2 SVGIG (reference sequence).

The chain employs TRBV9 and TRBJ2-5, with no clear D. CDR1 and CDR2 from the germline V gene are SGDLS and YYNGEE. V was pared by 0 bases and J by 0 bases, with 12 bases between. The CDR3 covers 16 residues. DNA for the CDR3: TGTGCCAGCAGCGTAGGAGGCGAGCGAAACCAAGAGACCCAGTACTTC. Protein: CASSVGGERNQETQYF.

The chain is built from TRBV5-1 and TRBJ2-1; weak D call: TRBD1 (5 bases). The V end was cut by 4 bases, the J end by 2 bases, with 10 bases between. The CDR3 has 14 residues. CDR1 and CDR2 (germline): SGHRS, YFSETQ. The CDR3, as DNA: TGCGCCAGCAGCCTGGACACAGCCTACAATGAGCAGTTCTTC. Its translation: CASSLDTAYNEQFF.

The chain carries TRBV6-6 and TRBJ1-6, with a weak D call TRBD1 (5 bases). This CDR3 is built from 13 residues. V was shortened by 6 bases and J by 8 bases, with 11 bases between the two germline ends. The V gene's germline CDR1 is MNHNY and CDR2 SVGAGI (reference sequence). For the CDR3, the DNA is TGTGCCAGCAGGGGGGGTACGGATTCACCCCTCCACTTT. Amino acid sequence: CASRGGTDSPLHF.

This chain uses TRBV29-1 with TRBJ2-2, with D unresolved. Germline V CDR1 and CDR2: SQVTM, ANQGSEA. The CDR3 is 13 residues long. V was cut by 3 bases and J by 0 bases, with 5 bases left in between. The CDR3 sequence is CSVDPTNTGELFF. The CDR3, as DNA: TGCAGCGTTGATCCTACGAACACCGGGGAGCTGTTTTTT.